Given below is one T cell receptor beta chain in context. The antigen is unknown. Primers: 60 Vbeta forward and 13 Jbeta reverse. The table came from immunoSEQ multiplex PCR; TCRdb's copy has only in-frame clones and leaves some out. The sample has approximately 140,000 clones, about four fifths seen once; the top ten hold about 3.7%. The germline V gene encodes CDR1 MNHNS and CDR2 SASEGT. V was cut by 5 bases and J by 7 bases, with 17 bases left in between. The CDR3 covers 14 residues. This donor's CMV serostatus went unrecorded. The data were obtained in a study of cytomegalovirus exposure and HLA in healthy donors. Broader study findings: TRBV6-2, TRBV6-3 and some other V segments were unresolvable in 87-base-pair reads.

The receptor was derived from a human donor in good health. The chain uses TRBV6-1 and TRBJ1-1; a weak D match, TRBD1 (5 bases). The material sequenced was PBMCs. The CDR3 loop reads CASSPSGGRREAFF. DNA of the CDR3: TGTGCCAGCAGTCCGTCGGGGGGGAGGCGTGAAGCTTTCTTT.